The present TCR beta chain was sequenced within a study of shared clonotypes between healthy human individuals. Sequencing on ten immunoSEQ deep assay plates was performed for unsorted PBMC DNA. The protocol was immunoSEQ multiplex PCR, while the TCRdb copy is restricted to in-frame clones and leaves out a portion. The sample holds about 460,000 clones, approximately 71% seen once. A note on this clone: Just one base apart from a much larger clone, this may be a read error. The identical CDR3 is also encoded by other nucleotide sequences in the sample.

Germline CDR1 is MDHEN and CDR2 is SYDVKM. The CDR3 contains 12 residues. Trimming removed 2 bases at V and 2 bases at J, with 0 bases between. The genes are TRBV28 and TRBJ2-2; no reliable D call. The sample taken for sequencing was PBMCs. This receptor was taken from a woman between 40 and 55 years old in good health. Some clones in this sample may be carry-over from other donors' samples. CDR3 amino acids: CASSLNTGELFF. Written as DNA, the CDR3 is TGTGCCAGCAGTTTAAACACCGGGGAGCTGTTTTTT.